Shown below are 17 T cell receptor beta chains from a single sample sequenced in a study of identical twins. Via MiXCR, TCRdb re-called the 5' RACE reads, giving one row per CDR3 protein. The data hold roughly 720,000 distinct CDR3 sequences, with about 20% observed a single time. This sample also belongs to another study, concerning T cells expressing NK-cell markers.

The sequenced material came from PBMCs. The receptors were gathered from a young woman in good health.

The chain couples TRBV11-2 to TRBJ2-1; D may match TRBD1 or TRBD2 (6 bases each). Looked up from germline, CDR1 is SGHAT and CDR2 is FQNNGV. Trimming pared 5 bases from V and 12 bases from J, leaving 32 bases between. The CDR3 is 18 amino acids. The CDR3 coding sequence is TGTGCCAGCAGCCTCGGGTTAGTGGGGGGCCGAGGCATGTACGTGCAGTTCTTC. This translates into CASSLGLVGGRGMYVQFF.

Only a few counts were recorded for this clonotype. The rearrangement links TRBV7-3 to TRBJ2-1; D is perhaps TRBD1 or TRBD2 (5 bases each). This CDR3 comprises 16 residues. V dropped 0 bases and J dropped 5 bases, with 14 bases sitting between them. Germline CDR1 is SGHTA and CDR2 is FQGTGA. The CDR3, as DNA: TGTGCCAGCAGCTTAACCCCGTCGGGACGCAACAATGAGCAGTTCTTC. Amino acid sequence: CASSLTPSGRNNEQFF.

The rearrangement joins TRBV11-2 to TRBJ2-3; 7 bases agree with TRBD1. The CDR3 runs 16 residues. The V segment lost 1 base and the J segment 0 bases; nucleotides outside the gene matches: 4. CDR1 is SGHAT and CDR2 is FQNNGV in the germline V gene. The CDR3 here is CASSLGTGQSTDTQYF. In DNA form, the CDR3 reads TGTGCCAGCAGCTTAGGTACGGGACAGAGCACAGATACGCAGTATTTT. Full variable domain (missing parts from reference TRBV11-2 and TRBJ2-3): EAGVAQSPRYKIIEKRQSVAFWCNPISGHATLYWYQQILGQGPKLLIQFQNNGVVDDSQLPKDRFSAERLKGVDSTLKIQPAKLEDSAVYLCASSLGTGQSTDTQYFGPGTRLTVL.

This clonotype was seen a few times. The chain recombines TRBV5-5 with TRBJ2-7; D possibly corresponds to TRBD1 (5 bases). V was shortened by 3 bases and J by 6 bases, with 13 bases between the two germline ends. The CDR3 covers 13 residues. Germline V gene sequence: CDR1 SGHKS, CDR2 YYEKEE (reference sequence). The CDR3 DNA is TGTGCCAGCAGCTCAAAGGGGTGGGTCGAGCAGTACTTC. This gives the protein CASSSKGWVEQYF.

This clonotype was picked up a small number of times. V usage is TRBV30 and J usage is TRBJ2-1; 9 positions match TRBD1. Germline V lookup: CDR1 GTSNPN, CDR2 SVGIG (reference sequence). The junction had 6 bases not matched to a gene; V was cut back by 5 bases and J by 4 bases. The CDR3 extends over 14 amino acids. Written as DNA, the CDR3 is TGTGCCTGGGGCCGGGACAGGGAGTACAATGAGCAGTTCTTC. It translates to CAWGRDREYNEQFF.

This clonotype occurred a few times. The gene calls are TRBV12-3 or TRBV12-4 and TRBJ2-1, with 9 bases lining up with TRBD2. With 2 bases clipped from V and 7 bases from J, the junction kept 6 bases outside the gene matches. The CDR3 sequence is 15 residues long. The CDR3 sequence is CASSLRISGRNEQFF. CDR3 sequence (DNA): TGTGCCAGCAGTTTAAGAATTAGCGGGAGAAATGAGCAGTTCTTC.

This clonotype occurred a few times. This CDR3 reads CAVRGSRYGEQFF. The CDR3 DNA is TGTGCCGTTCGGGGTAGCCGCTACGGTGAGCAGTTCTTC. The chain combines TRBV10-3 with TRBJ2-1; D is possibly TRBD2 (5 bases). Trimming pared 11 bases from V and 9 bases from J, leaving 20 bases between. Germline CDR1 ENHRY, CDR2 SYGVKD. This CDR3 spans 13 amino acids.

In its sample, this clonotype was seen a few times. The chain employs TRBV9 and TRBJ2-2; TRBD1 might be the D (6 bases). Looked up from germline, CDR1 is SGDLS and CDR2 is YYNGEE. The V and J ends lost 4 bases and 6 bases respectively, with 16 bases between them. The CDR3 loop spans 15 amino acids. The CDR3 DNA follows: TGTGCCAGCAGCAGTAGCATTACAGGGTCCGGGGAGCTGTTTTTT. It encodes CASSSSITGSGELFF.

This clonotype was counted between two and nine times. The V call is TRBV4-3, the J call TRBJ2-3; TRBD2 aligns across 10 bases. This CDR3 has 15 residues. The V segment lost 3 bases and the J segment 3 bases; nucleotides outside the gene matches: 3. The germline CDR1 and CDR2 sequences are LGHNA and YSLEER. The CDR3 region has the DNA TGCGCCAGCAGCCAGAGCGGGAGGGTGACAGATACGCAGTATTTT. This translates into CASSQSGRVTDTQYF.

This clonotype has more than one count but fewer than ten. The V call is TRBV5-6, the J call TRBJ1-1; D unresolved. This CDR3 is 14 amino acids long. Looked up from germline, CDR1 is SGHDT and CDR2 is YYEEEE. V was clipped by 4 bases and J by 2 bases, with 12 bases between them. CDR3 in amino acids: CASSPVGLNTEAFF. DNA for the CDR3: TGTGCCAGCAGCCCGGTGGGGTTAAACACTGAAGCTTTCTTT.

The chain recombines TRBV20-1 with TRBJ2-1; TRBD2 aligns across 10 bases. Germline trimming cut 6 bases from V and 7 bases from J; bases unmatched to any gene: 9. The CDR3 loop spans 14 amino acids. Germline V gives CDR1 DFQATT, CDR2 SNEGSKA (reference sequence). The CDR3 loop is CSASLAGVKNEQFF. The CDR3 DNA reads as TGCAGTGCGTCTCTAGCGGGAGTAAAGAATGAGCAGTTCTTC.

The chain links TRBV6-5 to TRBJ2-2; D is possibly TRBD2 (5 bases). Germline V lookup: CDR1 MNHEY, CDR2 SVGAGI. CDR3 length: 12 residues. V dropped 8 bases and J dropped 5 bases, with 9 bases sitting between them. CDR3 sequence: CASAGVTGELFF. DNA for the CDR3: TGTGCCAGCGCCGGGGTTACCGGGGAGCTGTTTTTT.

The chain combines TRBV18 with TRBJ2-7; 10 nucleotides line up with TRBD1. Unmatched junction bases numbered 6, after V lost 8 bases and J lost 2 bases. This CDR3 contains 14 residues. Germline-derived CDR1 and CDR2 are KGHSH and LQKENI. Written as DNA, the CDR3 is TGTGCCAGCACTCCCGGGACAGGGGCCTACGAGCAGTACTTC. Amino acid sequence: CASTPGTGAYEQYF.

This clonotype was observed a handful of times. The chain has TRBV27 and TRBJ2-2; TRBD1 matches 9 bases. Germline trimming cut 10 bases from V and 3 bases from J; bases unmatched to any gene: 0. The CDR3 length is 12 residues. Germline V gene data show CDR1 as MNHEY and CDR2 as SMNVEV (reference sequence). This chain's CDR3 is CANRGHTGELFF. The CDR3 nucleotides read TGTGCCAACAGGGGGCACACCGGGGAGCTGTTTTTT.

V gene TRBV20-1 combines with J gene TRBJ2-3; D is unclear. V lost 7 bases to trimming and J lost 2 bases, with 13 bases between them. Per the germline V gene, CDR1 is DFQATT and CDR2 is SNEGSKA (reference sequence). The CDR3 contains 13 residues. This chain's CDR3 is CSVLTPFTDTQYF. Here the CDR3 DNA reads TGCAGTGTCCTCACCCCCTTCACAGATACGCAGTATTTT.

The V call is TRBV7-6, the J call TRBJ2-3, with D possibly being TRBD2 (6 bases). The CDR3 consists of 15 residues. CDR1 and CDR2 (germline): SGHVS, FNYEAQ. V shed 0 bases and J shed 3 bases, with 10 bases lying between them. CDR3 bases: TGTGCCAGCAGCTTAGCCGCCGGGACTACAGATACGCAGTATTTT. It yields the protein CASSLAAGTTDTQYF.

This clonotype was detected a few times. The chain is built from TRBV20-1 and TRBJ2-3, with TRBD2 identical over 8 bases. CDR3 size: 15 residues. Germline loops: CDR1 DFQATT, CDR2 SNEGSKA (reference sequence). V was pared by 0 bases and J by 4 bases, with 6 bases of the junction left unmatched. The CDR3 region is CSARDWGLGPDTQYF. Here the CDR3 DNA reads TGCAGTGCTAGAGATTGGGGACTAGGACCAGATACGCAGTATTTT.